Each of the 25 T cell receptor beta chains below was sequenced from the same sample in a study of Ad26.COV2.S vaccination and SARS-CoV-2 variants. Measured with immunoSEQ multiplex PCR; TCRdb has only the in-frame clones, and not every one. This table has approximately 400,000 clones, more than 75% appearing once. Treatment defined: about 20 received Ad26.COV2.S at low or high dose, single or two shots; about 5 received placebo; per-sample allocation not given. Sampling was done on day 63 after the first vaccine or placebo injection. Sequenced here: peripheral blood, sampled in a trial of Ad26.COV2.S vaccine versus placebo. These receptors all come from a person between 18 and 65 years old who received the Ad26.COV2.S COVID-19 vaccine or a placebo.

This chain connects TRBV7-2 to TRBJ2-5; the D gene could be TRBD1 or TRBD2 (5 bases each). The CDR3 has 18 residues. The V end lost 1 base, the J end lost 5 bases, and 23 bases lay between the germline ends. CDR1 and CDR2 from the germline V gene are SGHTA and FQGNSA. The CDR3 region has the DNA TGTGCCAGCAGCTTAGAGGGGTCGTCGGGGACCACCCATGAGACCCAGTACTTC. Translating it yields CASSLEGSSGTTHETQYF.

J is TRBJ1-6 and V is TRBV19; D ambiguous. Germline V gives CDR1 LNHDA, CDR2 SQIVND (reference sequence). V was shortened by 4 bases and J by 4 bases, with 8 bases between the two germline ends. This CDR3 contains 14 residues. CDR3 DNA sequence: TGTGCCAGTAGTACAAGAGGATATAATTCACCCCTCCACTTT. Protein product: CASSTRGYNSPLHF.

The CDR3 region is CASSQETGPDSADTQYF. The CDR3, as DNA: TGCGCCAGCAGCCAAGAGACAGGGCCCGACTCCGCAGATACGCAGTATTTT. The chain links TRBV4-3 to TRBJ2-3; 7 nucleotides match TRBD1. Germline trimming cut 0 bases from V and 4 bases from J; bases unmatched to any gene: 10. CDR3 length: 17 amino acids. Per the germline V gene, CDR1 is LGHNA and CDR2 is YSLEER.

This rearrangement joins TRBV28 to TRBJ2-1; 8 bases are a match to TRBD2. Per germline, CDR1 MDHEN and CDR2 SYDVKM. The length of the CDR3 is 17 residues. J was trimmed by 5 bases and V by 0 bases; bases with no gene match: 9. DNA for the CDR3: TGTGCCAGCAGTTTATGGGGCCTAGCGGGTACTCACAATGAGCAGTTCTTC. Translated: CASSLWGLAGTHNEQFF. The variable domain in full, completed from reference TRBV28 and TRBJ2-1, reads DVKVTQSSRYLVKRTGEKVFLECVQDMDHENMFWYRQDPGLGLRLIYFSYDVKMKEKGDIPEGYSVSREKKERFSLILESASTNQTSMYLCASSLWGLAGTHNEQFFGPGTRLTVL.

This clone showed up just once. The V and J genes are TRBV11-2 and TRBJ2-7, with D possibly called TRBD1 or TRBD2 (5 bases each). The CDR3 contains 15 residues. CDR1 and CDR2 (germline): SGHAT, FQNNGV. V was clipped by 5 bases and J by 2 bases, with 16 bases between them. DNA for the CDR3: TGTGCCAGCAGCACTAACCCGGGACCCCCCTACGAGCAGTACTTC. It specifies CASSTNPGPPYEQYF.

This sequence joins TRBV19 and TRBJ2-7; TRBD1 agrees at 7 bases. Germline CDR1 reads LNHDA; CDR2 reads SQIVND (reference sequence). The J segment lost 5 bases and the V segment lost 3 bases, leaving 13 bases of the junction unmatched. This CDR3 has 16 residues. CDR3 region: CASSIRLRGTDNEQYF. CDR3 DNA sequence: TGTGCCAGTAGTATTCGATTAAGGGGGACAGACAACGAGCAGTACTTC.

The chain is built from TRBV19 and TRBJ1-5, with 7 bases aligning to TRBD1. The CDR3 has 16 amino acids. Germline values: CDR1 LNHDA, CDR2 SQIVND (reference sequence). The V segment lost 3 bases and the J segment 7 bases; nucleotides outside the gene matches: 12. The CDR3 DNA sequence: TGTGCCAGTAGTATTAATAGAGGGGGCAGGGGACAGCCCCAGCATTTT. Residues: CASSINRGGRGQPQHF.

This clone was recorded once. This chain uses TRBV13 with TRBJ1-1; a weak D match, TRBD1 (6 bases). Germline V gives CDR1 PRHDT, CDR2 FYEKMQ (reference sequence). This CDR3 is 14 amino acids long. V was pared by 6 bases and J by 6 bases, with 17 bases between. The CDR3 DNA is TGTGCCAGCAGAAAAGCGGGGGGGCGCGCTGAAGCTTTCTTT. This codes for CASRKAGGRAEAFF.

V usage is TRBV5-1 and J usage is TRBJ2-5; the D is unclear. Germline CDR1 and CDR2: SGHRS and YFSETQ. The CDR3 is 12 residues long. V lost 5 bases, J lost 1 base, and 6 bases lay in between. The CDR3 coding sequence is TGCGCCAGCAGGCAGACCCAAGAGACCCAGTACTTC. Its protein product is CASRQTQETQYF.

This chain links TRBV30 with TRBJ2-1; 9 bases are shared with TRBD2. The V and J ends lost 2 bases and 10 bases, in that order; junction bases with no gene match: 9. The CDR3 sequence is 14 residues long. CDR1 is GTSNPN and CDR2 is SVGIG in the germline V gene (reference sequence). The CDR3 DNA is TGTGCCTGGAGTAGGGGACTAGCTGGTCGGGAGCAGTTCTTC. This translates into CAWSRGLAGREQFF.

The chain combines TRBV2 with TRBJ2-1, with TRBD2 identical over 10 bases. Germline CDR1 is SNHLY and CDR2 is FYNNEI. The CDR3 runs 14 residues. The junction had 8 bases not matched to a gene; V was cut back by 7 bases and J by 8 bases. The CDR3 DNA is TGTGCCAGCAAAGGAACTAGCGGGGAAGATGAGCAGTTCTTC. Its translation: CASKGTSGEDEQFF.

The chain has TRBV29-1 and TRBJ2-7, with D possibly TRBD1 on 5 matching bases. This CDR3 comprises 13 residues. The germline gives CDR1 SQVTM, CDR2 ANQGSEA. V lost 7 bases and J lost 1, with 14 bases in between. The CDR3 nucleotides read TGCAGCGCCCGATGGGCAGGGTCCTACGAGCAGTACTTC. It translates to CSARWAGSYEQYF.

The chain is built from TRBV5-1 and TRBJ1-1; 9 bases match TRBD1. The CDR3 consists of 17 residues. V was pared by 0 bases and J by 2 bases, with 8 bases of the junction left unmatched. Germline V gives CDR1 SGHRS, CDR2 YFSETQ. As DNA, the CDR3 is TGCGCCAGCAGCTTGGACAGGGGGCAGGGGAGTAACACTGAAGCTTTCTTT. This translates into CASSLDRGQGSNTEAFF.

The chain employs TRBV21-1 and TRBJ1-4; TRBD1 reflects the table's D call only, with no check against the DNA. TRBV21-1 is classified as a pseudogene. The CDR3 extends over 15 amino acids. DNA for the CDR3: TGTGCCAGCAGCAATACGGGACAGCTAAATGAAAAACTGTTTTTT. It is translated as CASSNTGQLNEKLFF.

The chain carries TRBV4-1 and TRBJ2-4, with D maybe TRBD1 (5 bases). V was shortened by 7 bases and J by 6 bases, with 10 bases between the two germline ends. Per germline, CDR1 MGHRA and CDR2 YSYEKL. The CDR3 contains 12 residues. This CDR3 is CASMAGSNIQYF. CDR3 bases: TGCGCCAGCATGGCAGGGTCAAACATTCAGTACTTC.

V usage is TRBV19 and J usage is TRBJ1-1, with D possibly being TRBD1 (5 bases). Trimming stripped 5 bases from V and 3 bases from J, with 13 bases between. The CDR3 runs 14 residues. The germline V gene has CDR1 LNHDA and CDR2 SQIVND (reference sequence). In DNA, the CDR3 is TGTGCCAGTAGTTCAGGGTTAGGGGACACTGAAGCTTTCTTT. This codes for CASSSGLGDTEAFF.

The rearrangement uses TRBV6-5 and TRBJ1-1; 9 nucleotides agree with TRBD1. Germline V CDR1 and CDR2: MNHEY, SVGAGI. V shed 6 bases and J 6 bases; nucleotides not matched to a gene: 8. The CDR3 loop spans 14 amino acids. In DNA form, the CDR3 reads TGTGCCAGCAGGCGCACGGACAGGGGTGCTGAAGCTTTCTTT. Amino acids: CASRRTDRGAEAFF.

As concerns this clone: In the same sample, other DNA sequences code for this CDR3. V and J are TRBV7-2 and TRBJ1-1; 8 nucleotides line up with TRBD1. Trimming removed 6 bases from V and 1 base from J; junction bases left unmatched: 4. The CDR3 runs 14 residues. The V gene's germline CDR1 is SGHTA and CDR2 FQGNSA. CDR3 sequence (DNA): TGTGCCAGCAGTCTCGGACAGGGGAACACTGAAGCTTTCTTT. This encodes CASSLGQGNTEAFF.

This clone was picked up one time. The chain joins TRBV10-3 to TRBJ1-5, with TRBD1 as a possible D gene (6 bases). This CDR3 spans 13 amino acids. Germline V gene lookup returns CDR1 ENHRY and CDR2 SYGVKD. V was clipped by 5 bases and J by 2 bases, with 7 bases between them. CDR3 sequence reads: CAISRGGNQPQHF. In nucleotides, the CDR3 is TGTGCCATCAGTAGGGGGGGCAATCAGCCCCAGCATTTT.

In DNA form, the CDR3 reads TGTGCCAGCAGGTCGGGACAGAGCTCCTACAATGAGCAGTTCTTC. Translating gives CASRSGQSSYNEQFF. The V and J genes are TRBV3-1 (or the pseudogene TRBV3-2) and TRBJ2-1; the match to TRBD1 covers 7 bases. J was trimmed by 0 bases and V by 6 bases; bases with no gene match: 5. CDR3 size: 15 residues. Germline loops: CDR1 LGHDT, CDR2 YNNKEL (reference sequence).

This clone turned up a few times. V and J are TRBV10-3 and TRBJ2-7; unclear D gene. CDR1 and CDR2 (germline): ENHRY, SYGVKD. The CDR3 is 13 amino acids. V was pared by 0 bases and J by 1 base, with 4 bases between. CDR3 amino acids: CAISESQSYEQYF. CDR3 in DNA: TGTGCCATCAGTGAGTCACAGTCCTACGAGCAGTACTTC.

This sequence joins TRBV19 and TRBJ2-3, with 16 bases aligning to TRBD2. Germline CDR1 and CDR2: LNHDA and SQIVND (reference sequence). Germline trimming cut 5 bases from V and 1 base from J; bases unmatched to any gene: 6. The CDR3 has 18 residues. The CDR3 nucleotides read TGTGCCAGTAGTCTCGGGACTAGCGGGGGGGGCGGCACAGATACGCAGTATTTT. Translation: CASSLGTSGGGGTDTQYF.

This chain joins TRBV2 and TRBJ1-2; 7 nucleotides line up with TRBD1. Germline V CDR1 and CDR2: SNHLY, FYNNEI. CDR3 length: 15 residues. The trim removed 6 bases at V and 0 bases at J, leaving 7 bases unmatched. CDR3 sequence (DNA): TGTGCCAGCAGAAGACAGGGTACGGCTAACTATGGCTACACCTTC. It specifies CASRRQGTANYGYTF.

The gene calls are TRBV5-6 and TRBJ2-5, with 8 bases that match TRBD2. CDR3 length: 13 residues. In germline, CDR1 is SGHDT, CDR2 YYEEEE. V lost 4 bases, J lost 5 bases, and 4 bases stayed unmatched. DNA of the CDR3: TGTGCCAGCAGCGGGACTAGTGGGGAGACCCAGTACTTC. This translates into CASSGTSGETQYF.

This chain uses TRBV19 with TRBJ1-6; 9 bases agree with TRBD1. V shed 5 bases and J 7 bases; nucleotides not matched to a gene: 6. The germline CDR1 and CDR2 sequences are LNHDA and SQIVND (reference sequence). This CDR3 region has 15 residues. CDR3 nucleotides: TGTGCCAGTAGTTCCTCCGGGACAGGGAATTCACCCCTCCACTTT. Amino acid sequence: CASSSSGTGNSPLHF. The full variable domain, with the rest looked up from reference TRBV19 and TRBJ1-6, is DGGITQSPKYLFRKEGQNVTLSCEQNLNHDAMYWYRQDPGQGLRLIYYSQIVNDFQKGDIAEGYSVSREKKESFPLTVTSAQKNPTAFYLCASSSSGTGNSPLHFGNGTRLTVT.